Listed below are T cell receptor beta chains from one sample, sequenced in a study of T-cell memory formation after mild COVID-19. TCRdb re-called the 5' RACE reads through MiXCR, storing one row per CDR3 protein. The sample includes about 190,000 distinct CDR3 sequences, approximately 16% of them seen just once. Sequenced material: PBMCs or a T cell subset sorted from them (not recorded which). The receptors here all came from an adult woman who had mild COVID-19 (a few samples of this study predate the infection). Cell type and time point are not known. Both conserved end residues are part of each CDR3. The D gene is left open where the match is weak. Size is stated for part of the rows, as once, few or many counts, or as a class when the clone is expanded.

V	J	size	D	CDR3	DNA
TRBV19	TRBJ2-7	few	.	CASSNPGRTTYEQYF	TGTGCCAGTAGTAACCCGGGACGGACTACCTACGAGCAGTACTTC
TRBV7-2	TRBJ2-5	many	.	CASSLPGTQATQYF	TGTGCCAGCAGCTTACCGGGAACGCAGGCGACCCAGTACTTC
TRBV5-1	TRBJ2-3	.	.	CASSSVTPDTQYF	TGCGCCAGCAGCTCCGTTACACCAGATACGCAGTATTTT
TRBV6-2/TRBV6-3	TRBJ1-1	.	.	CASSYAVANTEAFF	TGTGCCAGCAGTTACGCCGTGGCAAACACTGAAGCTTTCTTT
TRBV3-2	TRBJ1-5	.	.	CASSHRGYSNQPQHF	TGTGCCAGCAGCCACCGGGGGTATAGCAATCAGCCCCAGCATTTT
TRBV7-8	TRBJ2-1	few	.	CASSFGGLNEQFF	TGTGCCAGCAGCTTCGGAGGACTCAATGAGCAGTTCTTC
TRBV12-3/TRBV12-4	TRBJ2-2	few	.	CASSPLEAGELFF	TGTGCCAGCAGCCCACTAGAAGCCGGGGAGCTGTTTTTT
TRBV30	TRBJ1-5	.	.	CAWSEGGYSNQPQHF	TGTGCCTGGAGTGAGGGGGGTTATAGCAATCAGCCCCAGCATTTT
TRBV7-9	TRBJ1-1	few	TRBD1	CASSSSGKGGLTEAFF	TGTGCCAGCAGCTCCTCCGGGAAAGGGGGCTTGACTGAAGCTTTCTTT
TRBV24-1	TRBJ2-5	few	.	CATSDTGGPETQYF	TGTGCCACCAGTGATACCGGGGGTCCAGAGACCCAGTACTTC
TRBV6-5	TRBJ2-1	once	TRBD2	CASSLTSGGDYNEQFF	TGTGCCAGCAGTTTGACTAGCGGGGGAGACTACAATGAGCAGTTCTTC
TRBV5-1	TRBJ2-7	.	TRBD2	CASSPGQASGDEQYF	TGCGCCAGCAGCCCGGGCCAGGCTAGCGGGGACGAGCAGTACTTC
TRBV30	TRBJ2-7	few	.	CAWSAQGSSYEQYF	TGTGCCTGGAGTGCTCAGGGTAGCTCCTACGAGCAGTACTTC
TRBV24-1	TRBJ1-4	.	TRBD1	CATSDENTGTARSCPGEKLFF	TGTGCCACCAGTGATGAAAATACCGGGACAGCCCGATCTTGCCCAGGCGAAAAACTGTTTTTT
TRBV12-3/TRBV12-4	TRBJ1-6	.	.	CASSLVKGYSPLHF	TGTGCCAGCAGTTTGGTAAAGGGATATTCACCCCTCCACTTT
TRBV12-3/TRBV12-4	TRBJ1-4	.	TRBD1	CASTGQGTGKLFF	TGTGCCAGCACCGGACAGGGTACTGGAAAACTGTTTTTT
TRBV12-3/TRBV12-4	TRBJ2-5	few	TRBD1	CASSPRTGYETQYF	TGTGCCAGCAGTCCCCGGACAGGGTACGAGACCCAGTACTTC
TRBV5-1	TRBJ2-3	many	.	CASSLGGSTDTQYF	TGCGCCAGCAGCTTGGGAGGGAGCACAGATACGCAGTATTTT
TRBV24-1	TRBJ2-3	few	.	CATRSTEPSTDTQYF	TGTGCCACCAGATCTACAGAGCCTAGCACAGATACGCAGTATTTT
TRBV7-9	TRBJ2-5	.	.	CASSLKPGRGQETQYF	TGTGCCAGCAGCTTAAAACCGGGCAGGGGCCAAGAGACCCAGTACTTC
TRBV6-5	TRBJ1-6	.	.	CASSLQAPNSPLHF	TGTGCCAGCAGTTTACAGGCTCCTAATTCACCCCTCCACTTT
TRBV9	TRBJ2-1	few	TRBD2	CASSEGLAPYNEQFF	TGTGCCAGCAGCGAGGGACTAGCGCCCTACAATGAGCAGTTCTTC
TRBV5-1	TRBJ1-2	.	.	CASSLEAYYGYTF	TGCGCCAGCAGCTTGGAGGCCTACTATGGCTACACCTTC
TRBV27	TRBJ1-2	few	.	CASSGYQGGYTF	TGTGCCAGCAGTGGATACCAGGGGGGCTACACCTTC
TRBV20-1	TRBJ2-5	.	.	CSARAPGPETQYF	TGCAGTGCTAGAGCCCCGGGACCCGAGACCCAGTACTTC
TRBV9	TRBJ2-3	few	.	CASSAELSRTDTQYF	TGTGCCAGCAGCGCAGAGCTGTCCCGCACAGATACGCAGTATTTT